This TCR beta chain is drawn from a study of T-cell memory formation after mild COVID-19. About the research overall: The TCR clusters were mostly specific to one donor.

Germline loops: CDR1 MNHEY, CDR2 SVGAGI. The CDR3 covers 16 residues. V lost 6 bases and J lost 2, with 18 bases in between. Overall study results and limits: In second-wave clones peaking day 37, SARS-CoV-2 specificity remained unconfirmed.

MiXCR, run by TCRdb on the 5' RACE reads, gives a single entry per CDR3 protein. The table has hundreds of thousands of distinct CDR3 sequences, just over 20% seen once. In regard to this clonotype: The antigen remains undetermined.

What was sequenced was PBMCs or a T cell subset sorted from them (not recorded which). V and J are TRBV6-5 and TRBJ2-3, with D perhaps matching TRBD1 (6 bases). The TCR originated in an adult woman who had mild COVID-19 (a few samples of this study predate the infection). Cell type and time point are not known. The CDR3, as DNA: TGTGCCAGCAGAACGGGACATGGTCTCCCCACAGATACGCAGTATTTT. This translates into CASRTGHGLPTDTQYF.